This T cell receptor (beta chain) was obtained from a study of human T cells and chemical hapten exposure. Study summary: Application of 0.01% DPC to the upper back was done by patch test, with a reading at 6 days. General study findings and limits: Patch test score showed a positive correlation with PT1 expanded TCR counts.

Trimming cost V 3 bases and J 7 bases; bases outside gene matches: 5. Germline V gene lookup returns CDR1 KGHSH and CDR2 LQKENI. The length of the CDR3 is 13 residues. A single record per CDR3 protein comes from TCRdb applying MiXCR to the RACE reads. The data contain some 49,000 distinct CDR3 sequences, around 9.3% of them singletons. Time point of the sample: patch test 1, 2 weeks after DPC sensitization. Documented treatment: therapeutic diphenylcyclopropenone sensitization with weekly scalp DPC. This clonotype was seen a handful of times. The antigen remains unidentified. This receptor was taken from a woman in her fifties or sixties with alopecia areata. Some clones in this sample may be carry-over from other donors' samples. The chain joins TRBV18 to TRBJ1-2, with 7 positions matching TRBD1. Sequenced material: whole blood, taken in connection with sensitization to the hapten diphenylcyclopropenone (DPC). CDR3: CASSPNRGFGYTF. CDR3 DNA: TGTGCCAGCTCACCCAACAGGGGCTTTGGCTACACCTTC.